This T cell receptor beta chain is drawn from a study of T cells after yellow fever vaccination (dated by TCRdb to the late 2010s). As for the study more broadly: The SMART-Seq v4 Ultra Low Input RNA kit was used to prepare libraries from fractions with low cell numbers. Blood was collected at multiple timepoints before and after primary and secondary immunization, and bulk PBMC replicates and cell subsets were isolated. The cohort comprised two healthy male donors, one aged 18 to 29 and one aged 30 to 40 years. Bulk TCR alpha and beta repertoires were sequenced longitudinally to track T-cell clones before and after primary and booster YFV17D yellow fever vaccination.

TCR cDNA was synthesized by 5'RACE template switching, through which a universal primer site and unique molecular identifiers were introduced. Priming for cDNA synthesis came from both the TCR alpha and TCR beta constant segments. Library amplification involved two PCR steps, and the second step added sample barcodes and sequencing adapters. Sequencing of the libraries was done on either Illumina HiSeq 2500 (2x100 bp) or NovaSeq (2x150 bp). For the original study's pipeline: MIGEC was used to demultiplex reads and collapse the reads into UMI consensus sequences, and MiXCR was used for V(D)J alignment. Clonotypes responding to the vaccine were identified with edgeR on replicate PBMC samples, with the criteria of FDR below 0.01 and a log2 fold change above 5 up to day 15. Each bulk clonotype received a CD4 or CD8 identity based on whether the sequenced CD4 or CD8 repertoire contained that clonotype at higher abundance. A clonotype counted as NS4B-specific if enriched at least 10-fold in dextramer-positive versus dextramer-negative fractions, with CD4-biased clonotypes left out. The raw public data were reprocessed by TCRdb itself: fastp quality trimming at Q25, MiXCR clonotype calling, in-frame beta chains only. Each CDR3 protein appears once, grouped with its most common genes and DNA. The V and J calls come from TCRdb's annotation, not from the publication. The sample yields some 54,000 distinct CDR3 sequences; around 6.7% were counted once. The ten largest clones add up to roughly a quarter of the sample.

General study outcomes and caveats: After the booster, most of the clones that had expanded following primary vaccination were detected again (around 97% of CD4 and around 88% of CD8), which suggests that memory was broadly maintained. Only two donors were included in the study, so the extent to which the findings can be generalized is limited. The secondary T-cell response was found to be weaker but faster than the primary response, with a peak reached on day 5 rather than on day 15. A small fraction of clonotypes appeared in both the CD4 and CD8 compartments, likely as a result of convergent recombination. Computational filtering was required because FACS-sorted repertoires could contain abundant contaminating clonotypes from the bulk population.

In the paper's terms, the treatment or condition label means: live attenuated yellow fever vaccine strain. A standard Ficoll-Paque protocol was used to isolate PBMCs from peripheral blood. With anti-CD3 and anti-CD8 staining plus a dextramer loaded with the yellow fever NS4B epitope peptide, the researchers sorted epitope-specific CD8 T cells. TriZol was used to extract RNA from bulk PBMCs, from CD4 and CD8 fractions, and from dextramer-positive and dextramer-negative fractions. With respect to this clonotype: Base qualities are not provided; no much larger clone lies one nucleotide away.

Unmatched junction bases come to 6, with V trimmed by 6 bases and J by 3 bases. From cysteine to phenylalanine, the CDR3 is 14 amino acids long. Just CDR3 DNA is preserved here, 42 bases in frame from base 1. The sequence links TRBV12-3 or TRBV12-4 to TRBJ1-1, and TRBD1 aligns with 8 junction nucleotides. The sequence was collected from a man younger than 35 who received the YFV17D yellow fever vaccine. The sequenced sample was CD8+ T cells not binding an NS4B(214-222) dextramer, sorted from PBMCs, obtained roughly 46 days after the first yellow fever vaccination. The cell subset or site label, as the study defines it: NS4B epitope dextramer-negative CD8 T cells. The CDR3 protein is CASSYRGADTEAFF. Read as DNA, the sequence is TGTGCCAGCAGCTACAGGGGGGCGGACACTGAAGCTTTCTTT.